This T cell receptor (beta chain) stems from a study of shared clonotypes between healthy human individuals. The method was immunoSEQ multiplex PCR; TCRdb's version includes in-frame clones alone and lacks a portion of them. Of around 1.9 million clones detected, approximately 92% appear once; the ten largest clones hold about 1.6%. The naive CD8 subset, CD45RO-negative cells positively selected for CCR7, excluded terminally differentiated effector memory CD45RA+ cells. Sequencing used naive CD8+ T cells from PBMCs. The origin of this receptor is a man aged 18 to 29 in good health. Some clones in this sample may be carry-over from other donors' samples.

CDR3 coding DNA: TGTGCCTGGAGTGCGGCAGGGGGGGCGGATTGGTCTAACAACACTGAAGCTTTCTTT. Its translation is CAWSAAGGADWSNNTEAFF. This sequence joins TRBV30 and TRBJ1-1, with 7 bases that match TRBD1. The CDR3 loop spans 19 amino acids. From germline, CDR1 is GTSNPN and CDR2 SVGIG (reference sequence). The V gene end was trimmed by 1 base and the J gene end by 2 bases; junction bases not matched to a gene: 19. The variable domain in full, with the rest retrieved from reference TRBV30 and TRBJ1-1, is SQTIHQWPATLVQPVGSPLSLECTVEGTSNPNLYWYRQAAGRGLQLLFYSVGIGQISSEVPQNLSASRPQDRQFILSSKKLLLSDSGFYLCAWSAAGGADWSNNTEAFFGQGTRLTVV.